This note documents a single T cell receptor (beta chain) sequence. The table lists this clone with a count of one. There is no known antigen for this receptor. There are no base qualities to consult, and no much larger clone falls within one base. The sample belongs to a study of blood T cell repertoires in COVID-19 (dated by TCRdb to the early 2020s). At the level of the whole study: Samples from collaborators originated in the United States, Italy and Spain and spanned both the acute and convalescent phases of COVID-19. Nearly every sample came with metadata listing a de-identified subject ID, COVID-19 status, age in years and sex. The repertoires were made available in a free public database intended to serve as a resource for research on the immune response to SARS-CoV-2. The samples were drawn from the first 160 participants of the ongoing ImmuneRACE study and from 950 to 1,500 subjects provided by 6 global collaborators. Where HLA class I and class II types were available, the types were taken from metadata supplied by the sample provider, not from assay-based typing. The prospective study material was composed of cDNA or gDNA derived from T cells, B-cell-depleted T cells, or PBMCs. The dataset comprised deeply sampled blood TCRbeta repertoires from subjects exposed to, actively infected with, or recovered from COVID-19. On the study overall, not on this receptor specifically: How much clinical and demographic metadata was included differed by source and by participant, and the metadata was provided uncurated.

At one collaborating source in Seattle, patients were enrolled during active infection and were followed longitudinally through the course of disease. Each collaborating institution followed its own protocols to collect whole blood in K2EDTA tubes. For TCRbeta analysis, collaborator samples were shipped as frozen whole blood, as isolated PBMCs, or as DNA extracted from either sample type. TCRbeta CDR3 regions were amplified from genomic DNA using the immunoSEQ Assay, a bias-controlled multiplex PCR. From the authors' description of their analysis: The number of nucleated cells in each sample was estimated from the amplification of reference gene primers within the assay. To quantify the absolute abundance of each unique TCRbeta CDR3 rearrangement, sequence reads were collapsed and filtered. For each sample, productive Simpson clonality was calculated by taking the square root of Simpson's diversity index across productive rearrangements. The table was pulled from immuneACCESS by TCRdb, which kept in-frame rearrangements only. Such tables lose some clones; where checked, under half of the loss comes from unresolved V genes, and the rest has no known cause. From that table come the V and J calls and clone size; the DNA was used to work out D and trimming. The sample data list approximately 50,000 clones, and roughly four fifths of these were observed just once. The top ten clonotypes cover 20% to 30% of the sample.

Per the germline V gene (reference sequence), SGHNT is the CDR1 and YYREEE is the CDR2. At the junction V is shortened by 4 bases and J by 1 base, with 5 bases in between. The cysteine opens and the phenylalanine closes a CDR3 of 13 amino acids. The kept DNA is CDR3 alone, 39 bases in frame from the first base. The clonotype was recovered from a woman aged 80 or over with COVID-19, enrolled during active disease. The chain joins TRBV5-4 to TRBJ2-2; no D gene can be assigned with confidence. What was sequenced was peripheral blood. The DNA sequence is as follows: TGTGCCAGCAGCCCAGGGAACACCGGGGAGCTGTTTTTT. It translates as CASSPGNTGELFF.